This T cell receptor beta chain was recorded in a study of OX40 agonist ivuxolimab in advanced cancers. General study points: Those patients achieving a partial response at 0.1-3.0 mg/kg showed among the lowest clonal expansion. CD8+ T cells were the subset that, on average, had more expanded clones than CD4+. Antigens targeted by the expanded peripheral T cells were not determined.

Data came from immunoSEQ multiplex PCR; TCRdb stores just in-frame clones and leaves some out. The sample has tens of thousands of clones, approximately 88% seen once. Germline CDR1 and CDR2: MGHRA and YSYEKL. V was pared by 1 base and J by 5 bases, with 14 bases between. The CDR3 covers 16 residues. Only a few counts were recorded for this clone. The antigen is not known. The sequenced sample was CD4+ or CD8+ T cells sorted from blood, obtained in a trial of the OX40 agonist ivuxolimab. J is TRBJ1-4 and V is TRBV4-1; D gene uncertain. The sequence was collected from an adult with an advanced solid tumor such as melanoma, head and neck, liver or kidney cancer. The CDR3 coding sequence is TGCGCCAGCAGCCAAGGGGTCATAGCAAACAATGAAAAACTGTTTTTT. It encodes CASSQGVIANNEKLFF.